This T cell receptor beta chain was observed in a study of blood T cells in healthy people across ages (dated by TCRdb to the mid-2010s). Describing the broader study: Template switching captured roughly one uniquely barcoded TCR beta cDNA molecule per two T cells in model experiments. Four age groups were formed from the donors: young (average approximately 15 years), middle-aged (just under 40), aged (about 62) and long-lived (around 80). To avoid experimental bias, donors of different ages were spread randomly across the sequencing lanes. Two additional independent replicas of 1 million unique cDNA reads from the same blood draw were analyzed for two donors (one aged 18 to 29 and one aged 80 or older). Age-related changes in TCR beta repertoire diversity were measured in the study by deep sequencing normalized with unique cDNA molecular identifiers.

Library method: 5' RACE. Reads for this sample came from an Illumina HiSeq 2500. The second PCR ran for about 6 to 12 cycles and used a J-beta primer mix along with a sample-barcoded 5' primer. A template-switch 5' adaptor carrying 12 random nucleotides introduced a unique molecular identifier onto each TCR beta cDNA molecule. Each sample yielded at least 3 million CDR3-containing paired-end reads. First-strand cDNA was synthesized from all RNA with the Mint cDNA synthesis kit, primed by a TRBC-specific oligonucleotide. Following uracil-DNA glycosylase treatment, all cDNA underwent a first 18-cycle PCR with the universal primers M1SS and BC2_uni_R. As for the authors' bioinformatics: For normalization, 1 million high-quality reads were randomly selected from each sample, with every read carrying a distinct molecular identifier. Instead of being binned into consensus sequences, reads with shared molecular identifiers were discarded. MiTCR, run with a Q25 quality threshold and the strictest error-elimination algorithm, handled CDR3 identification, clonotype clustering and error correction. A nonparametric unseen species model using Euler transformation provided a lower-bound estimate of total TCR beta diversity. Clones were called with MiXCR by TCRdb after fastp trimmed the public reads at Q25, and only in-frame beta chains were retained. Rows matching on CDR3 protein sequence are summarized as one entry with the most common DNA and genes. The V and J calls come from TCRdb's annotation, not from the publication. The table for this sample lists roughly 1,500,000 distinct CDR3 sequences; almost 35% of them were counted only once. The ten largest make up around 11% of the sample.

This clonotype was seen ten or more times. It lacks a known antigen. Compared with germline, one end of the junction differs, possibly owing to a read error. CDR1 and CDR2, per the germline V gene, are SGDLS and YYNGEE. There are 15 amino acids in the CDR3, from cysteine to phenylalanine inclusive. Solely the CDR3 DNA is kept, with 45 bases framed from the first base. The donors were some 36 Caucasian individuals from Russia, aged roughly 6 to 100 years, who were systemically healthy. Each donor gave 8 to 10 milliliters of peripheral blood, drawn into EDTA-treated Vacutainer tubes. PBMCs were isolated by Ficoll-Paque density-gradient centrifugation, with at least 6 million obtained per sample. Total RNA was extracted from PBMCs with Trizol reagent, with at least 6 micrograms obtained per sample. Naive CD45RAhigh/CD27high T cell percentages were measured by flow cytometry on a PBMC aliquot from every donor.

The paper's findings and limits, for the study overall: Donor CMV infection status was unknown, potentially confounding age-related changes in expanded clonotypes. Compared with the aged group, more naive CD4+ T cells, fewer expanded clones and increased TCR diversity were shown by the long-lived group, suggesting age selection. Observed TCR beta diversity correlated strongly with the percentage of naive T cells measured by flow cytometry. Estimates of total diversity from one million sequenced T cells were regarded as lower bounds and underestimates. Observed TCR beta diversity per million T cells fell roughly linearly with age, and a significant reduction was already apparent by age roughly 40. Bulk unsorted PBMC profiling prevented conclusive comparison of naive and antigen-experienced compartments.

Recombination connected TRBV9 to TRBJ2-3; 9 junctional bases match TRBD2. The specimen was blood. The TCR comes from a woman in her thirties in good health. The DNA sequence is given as TGCGCCAGCAGCGGAAGCGGGGGGAGCACAGATACGCAGTATTTT. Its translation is CASSGSGGSTDTQYF.